Sequencing of this T cell receptor beta chain was carried out in a study of CD8+ T cells in alopecia areata. Study results and caveats: In scalp, tofacitinib significantly decreased clonality and expanded CD8+ clones among the top 100.

Worth noting for this clone: What it binds is not known.

RNA extraction was followed by reverse transcription into cDNA, which acted as the sequencing template. Assay: immunoSEQ multiplex PCR; the TCRdb copy retains only in-frame clones and omits some. Found here are 75,000 to 80,000 clones, approximately 64% of them singletons; the top ten hold around 22%. Noted treatment: oral pan-JAK inhibitor, 5-10 mg twice daily. PBMCs served as the source from which CD4+ and CD8+ T cells were sorted. The V and J ends lost 5 bases and 3 bases respectively, with 16 bases between them. The CDR3 sequence is 15 residues long. Germline CDR1 and CDR2: MNHNY and SVGAGI (reference sequence).

The source material was CD8+ T cells sorted from blood, sampled at week 24, from a patient treated with tofacitinib. V is TRBV6-6 and J is TRBJ1-2, with D possibly matching TRBD1 (5 bases). This receptor was identified in a human donor with alopecia areata. As DNA, the CDR3 is TGTGCCAGCAGTACCATGGCAGACAGATACTATGGCTACACCTTC. Amino acids: CASSTMADRYYGYTF.